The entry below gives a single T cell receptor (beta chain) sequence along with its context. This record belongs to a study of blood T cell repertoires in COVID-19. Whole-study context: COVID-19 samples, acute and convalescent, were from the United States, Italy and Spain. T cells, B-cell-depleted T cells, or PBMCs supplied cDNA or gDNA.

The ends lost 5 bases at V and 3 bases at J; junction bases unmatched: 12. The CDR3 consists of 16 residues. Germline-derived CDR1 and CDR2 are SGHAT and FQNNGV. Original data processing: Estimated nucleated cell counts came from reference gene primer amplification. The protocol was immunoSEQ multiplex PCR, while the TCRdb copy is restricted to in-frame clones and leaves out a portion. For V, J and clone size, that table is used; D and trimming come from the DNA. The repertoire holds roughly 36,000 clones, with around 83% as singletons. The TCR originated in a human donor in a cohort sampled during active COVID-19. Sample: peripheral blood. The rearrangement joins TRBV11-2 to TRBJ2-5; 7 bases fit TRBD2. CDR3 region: CASSATGTTIKETQYF. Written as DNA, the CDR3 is TGTGCCAGCAGCGCCACCGGGACTACCATTAAAGAGACCCAGTACTTC.